A single sample is the source of the 32 T cell receptor beta chains below, sequenced in a study of cytomegalovirus exposure and HLA in healthy donors. PCR amplification relied on 60 Vbeta primers (plus 13 Jbeta primers). Libraries were prepared by immunoSEQ multiplex PCR; TCRdb keeps only in-frame clonotypes and omits some of them. The data hold some 200,000 clones, with 82% observed a single time. The sample comprised PBMCs. The receptors were gathered from a boy younger than 10 in good health and CMV-seronegative.

The chain has TRBV18 and TRBJ2-1; D remains ambiguous. The germline V gene has CDR1 KGHSH and CDR2 LQKENI. CDR3 length equals 13 residues. The germline V and J ends were trimmed by 2 bases and 3 bases, with 5 bases remaining between them. This CDR3 reads CASSPNSYNEQFF. The CDR3 region has the DNA TGTGCCAGCTCACCAAACAGCTACAATGAGCAGTTCTTC.

The chain carries TRBV7-2 and TRBJ1-2; 8 nucleotides match TRBD1. After removal of 5 bases from V and 8 bases from J, the junction contained 13 bases not matched to a gene. The germline gives CDR1 SGHTA, CDR2 FQGNSA. The CDR3 length is 15 residues. Here the CDR3 reads CASSGRGTGIWGYTF. DNA for the CDR3: TGTGCCAGCAGCGGCCGAGGGACAGGAATTTGGGGCTACACCTTC.

This chain connects TRBV5-4 to TRBJ1-1; D gene uncertain. Germline values: CDR1 SGHNT, CDR2 YYREEE (reference sequence). This CDR3 comprises 14 residues. V dropped 4 bases and J dropped 1 base, with 11 bases sitting between them. For the CDR3, the DNA is TGTGCCAGCAGCCAGCAAGGAGCGAACACTGAAGCTTTCTTT. It yields the protein CASSQQGANTEAFF.

This clone was detected a few times. This chain's CDR3 is CARTGHHYGYTF. CDR3 coding DNA: TGTGCCAGGACCGGACATCACTATGGCTACACCTTC. The chain employs TRBV21-1 and TRBJ1-2; the D call TRBD1 from the table was never checked on the DNA. TRBV21-1 is a pseudogene locus. The length of the CDR3 is 12 residues.

The CDR3 region has the DNA TGTGCCAGCAGCTTCGGGACAGGGTCCACAGATACGCAGTATTTT. This translates into CASSFGTGSTDTQYF. The chain employs TRBV11-3 and TRBJ2-3; TRBD1 matches at 9 bases. Unmatched junction bases numbered 3, after V lost 3 bases and J lost 2 bases. Germline assignment: CDR1 SGHNT and CDR2 YENEEA. The CDR3 has 15 amino acids.

As for this clone: The same CDR3 also results from other DNA sequences found in this sample. The chain uses TRBV13 and TRBJ1-5; unclear D gene. V lost 3 bases and J lost 2, with 5 bases in between. The CDR3 loop spans 13 amino acids. Per germline, CDR1 PRHDT and CDR2 FYEKMQ (reference sequence). CDR3 region: CASSFRGNQPQHF. DNA of the CDR3: TGTGCCAGCAGCTTTCGAGGCAATCAGCCCCAGCATTTT.

The V and J genes are TRBV5-5 and TRBJ2-7, with no clear D. This CDR3 has 12 amino acids. Germline CDR1 and CDR2: SGHKS and YYEKEE (reference sequence). The germline V and J ends were trimmed by 4 bases and 3 bases, with 8 bases remaining between them. CDR3 sequence (DNA): TGTGCCAGCAGCGAATCAGGCTACGAGCAGTACTTC. Its protein product is CASSESGYEQYF.

The count of this clone is one. The V call is TRBV25-1, the J call TRBJ1-4; D might be TRBD1 (6 bases). V shed 3 bases and J shed 7 bases, with 15 bases lying between them. From germline, CDR1 is MGHDK and CDR2 SYGVNS. The CDR3 consists of 15 residues. The CDR3 bases are TGTGCCAGCAGTGACCAAGGGGGAGTGGGTGAAAAACTGTTTTTT. It encodes CASSDQGGVGEKLFF.

The chain combines TRBV7-2 with TRBJ1-5; no clear D gene. Germline CDR1 SGHTA, CDR2 FQGNSA. CDR3 length equals 13 residues. V shed 1 base and J shed 9 bases, with 10 bases lying between them. The CDR3 loop reads CASSLDLTGPQHF. The DNA of the CDR3 is TGTGCCAGCAGCTTAGATCTGACGGGGCCCCAGCATTTT.

The chain joins TRBV21-1 to TRBJ1-5; the listed D gene, TRBD1, was not tested against the DNA. TRBV21-1 is tagged as a pseudogene. This CDR3 is 18 amino acids long. CDR3 DNA: TGTGCCAGCATCGGACAGGGACTATTAGTCTGGAGCAATCAGCCCCAGCATTTT. Amino acids: CASIGQGLLVWSNQPQHF.

The V gene is TRBV6-5, the J gene TRBJ2-7; 9 bases line up with TRBD2. The trim removed 5 bases at V and 6 bases at J, leaving 11 bases unmatched. CDR1 is MNHEY and CDR2 is SVGAGI in the germline V gene. This CDR3 spans 15 amino acids. CDR3 sequence (DNA): TGTGCCAGCAGTCCTGGGACTAGCCTCGGCGGCGAGCAGTACTTC. This codes for CASSPGTSLGGEQYF.

The chain uses TRBV7-6 and TRBJ2-3; 8 bases fit TRBD1. The germline CDR1 and CDR2 sequences are SGHVS and FNYEAQ. CDR3 length: 18 residues. Trimming at V came to 2 bases and at J to 1 base, leaving 11 bases not matched to a gene. This chain's CDR3 is CASSLTLSGQGRTDTQYF. The CDR3 DNA sequence: TGTGCCAGCAGCTTAACCTTAAGCGGACAGGGTCGCACAGATACGCAGTATTTT.

The chain joins TRBV13 to TRBJ2-3; D perhaps matches TRBD1 (5 bases). CDR3 length equals 13 residues. Germline CDR1 and CDR2: PRHDT and FYEKMQ (reference sequence). Deletions cut 5 bases from V and 11 bases from J, with 17 bases between. DNA for the CDR3: TGTGCCAGCAGCGGAGCAGGGTCCCTCGGGCAGTATTTT. Amino acid sequence: CASSGAGSLGQYF.

CDR3 loop: CASSQGTSSYEQYF. The DNA for the CDR3 is TGCGCCAGCAGCCAAGGGACTAGTTCCTACGAGCAGTACTTC. The rearrangement links TRBV4-3 to TRBJ2-7, with TRBD2 matching over 7 bases. CDR1 LGHNA and CDR2 YSLEER come from the germline V gene. The CDR3 spans 14 residues. V shed 1 base and J 1 base; nucleotides not matched to a gene: 1.

The rearrangement uses TRBV7-8 and TRBJ2-7; tentative D call: TRBD1 (6 bases). The V and J ends lost 4 bases and 3 bases respectively, with 7 bases between them. The V gene's germline CDR1 is SGHVS and CDR2 FQNEAQ. This CDR3 spans 12 amino acids. CDR3 protein: CASSSGDYEQYF. The CDR3 bases are TGTGCCAGCAGCTCAGGGGACTACGAGCAGTACTTC. Drawing the rest from reference TRBV7-8 and TRBJ2-7, the complete variable domain is GAGVSQSPRYKVAKRGQDVALRCDPISGHVSLFWYQQALGQGPEFLTYFQNEAQLDKSGLPSDRFFAERPEGSVSTLKIQRTQQEDSAVYLCASSSGDYEQYFGPGTRLTVT.

This clone showed up just once. The genes are TRBV19 and TRBJ2-4; 8 nucleotides align to TRBD2. Trimming removed 6 bases from V and 0 bases from J; junction bases left unmatched: 13. The CDR3 runs 18 residues. Germline loops: CDR1 LNHDA, CDR2 SQIVND (reference sequence). The CDR3 loop is CASRGRVRGVLAKNIQYF. The CDR3 nucleotides read TGTGCCAGTAGGGGGAGGGTGCGGGGGGTCCTAGCCAAAAACATTCAGTACTTC.

This chain joins TRBV10-3 and TRBJ1-2; 9 bases are a match to TRBD1. Unmatched junction bases numbered 6, after V lost 0 bases and J lost 7 bases. Germline V gene sequence: CDR1 ENHRY, CDR2 SYGVKD. The CDR3 runs 15 residues. The CDR3 nucleotides read TGTGCCATCAGTGAGTCCCGGGACAGGGACGGTGGCTACACCTTC. Residues: CAISESRDRDGGYTF.

The gene calls are TRBV7-8 and TRBJ2-5, with D possibly being TRBD2 (6 bases). Trimming cost V 5 bases and J 1 base, with 17 bases left between them. The CDR3 covers 16 residues. The germline V gene encodes CDR1 SGHVS and CDR2 FQNEAQ. The CDR3: CASSPQLGTPQETQYF. As DNA, the CDR3 is TGTGCCAGCAGCCCCCAATTGGGGACTCCCCAAGAGACCCAGTACTTC.

This clone was detected only once. Its ends do not fully match the called genes, so a read error is possible. The rearrangement joins TRBV9 to TRBJ1-2; tentative D call: TRBD1 (5 bases). CDR1 SGDLS and CDR2 YYNGEE come from the germline V gene. The CDR3 is 11 residues long. CDR3 DNA sequence: TGTGCCAGCAGCGCCCCGCAGGGTCTCCTCTTC. This sequence encodes CASSAPQGLLF. Combining the CDR3 with reference TRBV9 and TRBJ1-2 gives the whole variable domain DSGVTQTPKHLITATGQRVTLRCSPRSGDLSVYWYQQSLDQGLQFLIQYYNGEERAKGNILERFSAQQFPDLHSELNLSSLELGDSALYFCASSAPQGLLFGSGTRLTVV.

This clone has only a few counts. The chain employs TRBV29-1 and TRBJ1-4; D gene unclear. Trimming shortened V by 4 bases and J by 4 bases, and 7 bases separated the two germline ends. The CDR3 is 12 amino acids. CDR1 is SQVTM and CDR2 is ANQGSEA in the germline V gene. CDR3 bases: TGCAGCGTTGTCTCCGGTAATGAAAAACTGTTTTTT. The encoded protein is CSVVSGNEKLFF.

The count of this clone is one. The chain joins TRBV4-2 to TRBJ2-5; 9 nucleotides match TRBD2. Germline loops: CDR1 LGHNA, CDR2 YNFKEQ. V shed 0 bases and J 5 bases; nucleotides not matched to a gene: 10. This CDR3 is built from 17 residues. The DNA for the CDR3 is TGTGCCAGCAGCCAAGAGAAAAGCGGGGGGCAGGGGGAGACCCAGTACTTC. Translated, it gives CASSQEKSGGQGETQYF.

The chain has TRBV5-1 and TRBJ2-5; D is unclear. Trimming pared 4 bases from V and 3 bases from J, leaving 13 bases between. This CDR3 is 14 amino acids long. Germline CDR1 reads SGHRS; CDR2 reads YFSETQ. As DNA, the CDR3 is TGCGCCAGCAGCAAAAGCGTCGAAGAAGAGACCCAGTACTTC. Its protein product is CASSKSVEEETQYF. Full variable domain (missing parts from reference TRBV5-1 and TRBJ2-5): KAGVTQTPRYLIKTRGQQVTLSCSPISGHRSVSWYQQTPGQGLQFLFEYFSETQRNKGNFPGRFSGRQFSNSRSEMNVSTLELGDSALYLCASSKSVEEETQYFGPGTRLLVL.

V usage is TRBV9 and J usage is TRBJ1-2; D gene uncertain. Trimming removed 0 bases at V and 8 bases at J, with 8 bases between. Germline values: CDR1 SGDLS, CDR2 YYNGEE. The CDR3 is 12 amino acids. CDR3 in amino acids: CASSVASGGYTF. CDR3 in DNA: TGTGCCAGCAGCGTAGCATCGGGGGGCTACACCTTC.

The chain links TRBV5-1 to TRBJ2-3, with TRBD2 matching over 15 bases. This CDR3 is 16 amino acids long. Germline CDR1 and CDR2: SGHRS and YFSETQ. The trim removed 4 bases at V and 6 bases at J, leaving 6 bases unmatched. The DNA for the CDR3 is TGCGCCAGCAGCGAACAAGGGACTAGCGGGGGGGATACGCAGTATTTT. Amino acid sequence: CASSEQGTSGGDTQYF.

The V call is TRBV19, the J call TRBJ2-1; D may be TRBD2 (7 bases). The V gene lost 5 bases and the J gene lost 9 bases, with 14 bases spanning the gap. This CDR3 comprises 13 residues. CDR1 and CDR2 (germline): LNHDA, SQIVND (reference sequence). This CDR3 is CASSLGGGGEQFF. CDR3 sequence (DNA): TGTGCCAGTAGTCTAGGGGGGGGAGGTGAGCAGTTCTTC. Full variable domain (rest looked up from reference TRBV19 and TRBJ2-1): DGGITQSPKYLFRKEGQNVTLSCEQNLNHDAMYWYRQDPGQGLRLIYYSQIVNDFQKGDIAEGYSVSREKKESFPLTVTSAQKNPTAFYLCASSLGGGGEQFFGPGTRLTVL.

The V and J genes are TRBV7-9 and TRBJ1-4; 8 bases agree with TRBD1. The V and J ends lost 5 bases and 8 bases, in that order; junction bases with no gene match: 4. The CDR3 is 13 residues long. Germline CDR1 is SEHNR and CDR2 is FQNEAQ (reference sequence). The chain's CDR3 is CASSHRDREKLFF. The CDR3, as DNA: TGTGCCAGCAGCCACCGGGACAGGGAAAAACTGTTTTTT. The variable domain in full, with the rest retrieved from reference TRBV7-9 and TRBJ1-4, is DTGVSQNPRHKITKRGQNVTFRCDPISEHNRLYWYRQTLGQGPEFLTYFQNEAQLEKSRLLSDRFSAERPKGSFSTLEIQRTEQGDSAMYLCASSHRDREKLFFGSGTQLSVL.

This rearrangement joins TRBV11-2 to TRBJ2-1; TRBD2 matches at 12 bases. Trimming removed 5 bases from V and 7 bases from J; junction bases left unmatched: 12. The length of the CDR3 is 17 residues. CDR1 and CDR2 from the germline V gene are SGHAT and FQNNGV. The CDR3 region has the DNA TGTGCCAGCAGCGTCCATCCCTCTAGCGGGGGGGATAATGAGCAGTTCTTC. It is translated as CASSVHPSSGGDNEQFF. Looking up the rest from reference TRBV11-2 and TRBJ2-1 gives the full variable domain: EAGVAQSPRYKIIEKRQSVAFWCNPISGHATLYWYQQILGQGPKLLIQFQNNGVVDDSQLPKDRFSAERLKGVDSTLKIQPAKLEDSAVYLCASSVHPSSGGDNEQFFGPGTRLTVL.

The genes are TRBV6-5 and TRBJ1-1, with D perhaps TRBD1 (5 bases). Germline V gives CDR1 MNHEY, CDR2 SVGAGI. V gave up 5 bases and J gave up 4 bases, with 14 bases separating them. The length of the CDR3 is 14 residues. The CDR3 DNA is TGTGCCAGCAGTCCCATTAGGGGTGGCACTGAAGCTTTCTTT. Protein: CASSPIRGGTEAFF.

DNA for the CDR3: TGTGCCAGCAGCCCCCTCGGCAGGGGTGCAGATACGCAGTATTTT. The encoded protein is CASSPLGRGADTQYF. The V and J genes are TRBV9 and TRBJ2-3; tentatively, D is TRBD1 (6 bases). The CDR3 has 15 amino acids. Trimming pared 4 bases from V and 4 bases from J, leaving 16 bases between. CDR1 SGDLS and CDR2 YYNGEE come from the germline V gene.

The genes are TRBV18 and TRBJ2-3, with 7 bases aligning to TRBD1. Germline V gene data show CDR1 as KGHSH and CDR2 as LQKENI. This CDR3 has 15 amino acids. The J segment lost 1 base and the V segment lost 5 bases, leaving 6 bases of the junction unmatched. As DNA, the CDR3 is TGTGCCAGCTCAAACCGGGACAGCCGCACAGATACGCAGTATTTT. Amino acids: CASSNRDSRTDTQYF.

Note on this clone: An end of the junction differs from the germline gene, which may be a read error. The J gene is TRBJ2-5, the V gene TRBV7-7, with D maybe TRBD1 (5 bases). Per the germline V gene, CDR1 is SSHAT and CDR2 is FNYEAQ (reference sequence). The CDR3 consists of 14 residues. CDR3 DNA: TGTGCTAGCAGCCAAGGTCAGGGCGGCGAGACCCAGTACTTC. This gives the protein CASSQGQGGETQYF.

This sequence joins TRBV27 and TRBJ2-2, with a possible D match to TRBD1 (5 bases). V lost 5 bases and J 2 bases, leaving 12 bases between the germline ends. CDR1 is MNHEY, CDR2 SMNVEV, per germline (reference sequence). CDR3 size: 15 residues. CDR3 residues: CASSMRDSNTGELFF. CDR3 in DNA: TGTGCCAGCAGTATGAGAGACAGCAACACCGGGGAGCTGTTTTTT.